Following are 6 T cell receptor beta chains from one sample sequenced in a study of blood T cell repertoires in COVID-19 (dated by TCRdb to between 2020 and 2021). The protocol used for the library was the immunoSEQ multiplex PCR assay. What TCRdb holds here is the immuneACCESS table cut down to in-frame rearrangements. Part of the clones is not present; checked against another copy, under half of the missing clones reflect an unresolved V gene, and the others are unexplained. The sample contains 70,000 to 75,000 clones, just over 90% of them found a single time. Approximately 4.9% of the sample is in the top ten clones. Sequencing used peripheral blood. These TCRs come from a woman between 18 and 29 years old with acute or convalescent COVID-19.

Only a few counts were recorded for this clone. This chain connects TRBV7-9 to TRBJ1-4; 7 bases line up with TRBD1. V was clipped by 5 bases and J by 3 bases; unmatched bases: 3. The CDR3 is made up of 14 amino acids. CDR1 is SEHNR, CDR2 FQNEAQ, per germline (reference sequence). The CDR3 nucleotides read TGTGCCAGCAGCATGGGACAGTCTAATGAAAAACTGTTTTTT. Residues: CASSMGQSNEKLFF.

The table lists this clone with a count of one. The CDR3 nucleotides read TGTGCCAGTAGTATGGTGACAGACTCCTACAATGAGCAGTTCTTC. This translates into CASSMVTDSYNEQFF. The rearrangement links TRBV19 to TRBJ2-1, with D perhaps TRBD1 (5 bases). This CDR3 has 15 residues. Trimming left V 3 bases short and J 0 bases short, with 9 bases between. Germline CDR1 reads LNHDA; CDR2 reads SQIVND (reference sequence).

This chain links TRBV28 with TRBJ2-7; a weak D match, TRBD2 (6 bases). The CDR3 loop spans 15 amino acids. V dropped 6 bases and J dropped 2 bases, with 17 bases sitting between them. CDR1 MDHEN and CDR2 SYDVKM come from the germline V gene. This CDR3 reads CASRAQGGGAYEQYF. The CDR3, as DNA: TGTGCCAGCAGGGCGCAGGGTGGCGGGGCCTACGAGCAGTACTTC.

This sequence joins TRBV18 and TRBJ2-5; 7 positions agree with TRBD1. With V trimmed by 3 bases and J by 5 bases, 6 bases remained unmatched. The CDR3 covers 14 residues. Germline V gene sequence: CDR1 KGHSH, CDR2 LQKENI. CDR3 in amino acids: CASSPDRVAETQYF. CDR3 DNA sequence: TGTGCCAGCTCACCTGACAGGGTTGCGGAGACCCAGTACTTC.

The V and J genes are TRBV28 and TRBJ1-5, with D perhaps matching TRBD1 (5 bases). Trimming removed 6 bases at V and 6 bases at J, with 15 bases between. Germline V gene sequence: CDR1 MDHEN, CDR2 SYDVKM. The length of the CDR3 is 14 residues. CDR3 amino acids: CASRPTARGQPQHF. The CDR3 DNA reads TGTGCCAGCAGGCCGACAGCCCGTGGTCAGCCCCAGCATTTT.

This chain connects TRBV19 to TRBJ1-1; the match to TRBD1 covers 7 bases. V was clipped by 4 bases and J by 2 bases; unmatched bases: 7. The length of the CDR3 is 15 residues. Germline V gives CDR1 LNHDA, CDR2 SQIVND (reference sequence). DNA for the CDR3: TGTGCCAGTAGTACCCCAGGACAGGTTAACACTGAAGCTTTCTTT. Translating gives CASSTPGQVNTEAFF.